This is a list of T cell receptor beta chains from one sample in a study of beta chain features in type 1 diabetes. The method was immunoSEQ multiplex PCR; TCRdb's version includes in-frame clones alone and lacks a portion of them. The sample lists fewer than 30,000 clones, roughly two thirds occurring once. Sequenced material: Tregs from blood. Every receptor here comes from a man younger than 30 with type 1 diabetes. Each CDR3 is given with its conserved first and last residue. Each record gives: clone size, D gene, V gene, J gene, CDR3 protein, CDR3 DNA. The D gene is left open where the match is weak. Clone size appears in some rows only: once, few, many, or a class for an expanded clone.

>NA|TRBD2|TRBV7-2|TRBJ2-5
CASSLVAGAQETQYF
TGTGCCAGCAGCTTAGTAGCGGGGGCACAAGAGACCCAGTACTTC
>NA|TRBD2|TRBV11-3|TRBJ2-1
CASSGAGGRYNEQFF
TGTGCCAGCAGCGGGGCGGGGGGCAGGTACAATGAGCAGTTCTTC
>NA|NA|TRBV6-1|TRBJ1-1
CASSDRPGVNTEAFF
TGTGCCAGCAGTGACCGACCCGGGGTGAACACTGAAGCTTTCTTT
>few|TRBD1|TRBV28|TRBJ2-5
CASSLEPLRTGKETQYF
TGTGCCAGCAGTTTGGAACCACTACGGACAGGGAAGGAGACCCAGTACTTC
>once|NA|TRBV6-1|TRBJ1-3
CASSVGRDPGNTIYF
TGTGCCAGCAGTGTCGGCCGGGATCCTGGAAACACCATATATTTT
>NA|TRBD1|TRBV23-1|TRBJ1-1
CASSQLGQGVGMNTEAFF
TGCGCCAGCAGTCAACTAGGACAGGGGGTTGGGATGAACACTGAAGCTTTCTTT
>NA|TRBD1|TRBV25-1|TRBJ2-7
CASRQGAHEQYF
TGTGCCAGCAGACAGGGGGCCCACGAGCAGTACTTC
>NA|NA|TRBV28|TRBJ2-7
CASSLGRDYEQYF
TGTGCCAGCAGTTTAGGGCGGGACTACGAGCAGTACTTC
>NA|TRBD1|TRBV7-8|TRBJ2-5
CASSPWTGTPQETQYF
TGTGCCAGCAGCCCCTGGACAGGGACACCTCAAGAGACCCAGTACTTC
>NA|NA|TRBV7-9|TRBJ1-5
CASSLADGVWLF
TGTGCCAGCAGCTTAGCGGACGGGGTGTGGCTTTTT
>NA|TRBD2|TRBV18|TRBJ2-1
CASSPPGLAGGGFNEQFF
TGTGCCAGCTCACCTCCGGGACTAGCGGGAGGAGGGTTTAATGAGCAGTTCTTC
>few|TRBD2|TRBV2|TRBJ2-3
CASSVGLAGVETDTQYF
TGTGCCAGCAGTGTCGGTCTAGCGGGAGTCGAGACAGATACGCAGTATTTT
>once|NA|TRBV7-2|TRBJ1-2
CASSLEGGYGYTF
TGTGCCAGCAGCTTAGAAGGGGGCTATGGCTACACCTTC
>NA|NA|TRBV25-1|TRBJ1-6
CASSELAGPSNSPLHF
TGTGCCAGCAGTGAATTGGCAGGGCCCTCTAATTCACCCCTCCACTTT
>NA|TRBD2|TRBV7-2|TRBJ2-1
CASSLQGTSGDIKRNEQFF
TGTGCCAGCAGCTTACAAGGGACTAGCGGGGATATAAAACGCAATGAGCAGTTCTTC
>NA|NA|TRBV30|TRBJ2-2
CAWSFGNMNTGELFF
TGTGCCTGGAGTTTTGGCAATATGAACACCGGGGAGCTGTTTTTT
>NA|NA|TRBV18|TRBJ2-1
CASSPGGSENEQFF
TGTGCCAGCTCTCCAGGGGGGAGTGAGAATGAGCAGTTCTTC
>NA|TRBD1|TRBV5-1|TRBJ2-7
CASSLGPQTGSYEQYF
TGCGCCAGCAGCTTGGGGCCCCAGACAGGGTCGTACGAGCAGTACTTC
>NA|NA|TRBV6-5|TRBJ2-7
CASSYSKGRSYEQYF
TGTGCCAGCAGTTACTCGAAGGGGAGGTCCTACGAGCAGTACTTC
>NA|TRBD1|TRBV27|TRBJ1-6
CASSLRQGVNSPLHF
TGTGCCAGCAGTCTTCGACAGGGGGTGAATTCACCCCTCCACTTT
>few|TRBD2|TRBV6-1|TRBJ2-1
CASRGLAGGWNEQFF
TGTGCCAGCAGAGGACTAGCGGGAGGGTGGAATGAGCAGTTCTTC
>few|TRBD2|TRBV18|TRBJ2-1
CASSPGLAGAEQFF
TGTGCCAGCTCACCAGGACTAGCGGGAGCTGAGCAGTTCTTC
>once|NA|TRBV30|TRBJ1-1
CAWSVQVNTEAFF
TGTGCCTGGAGTGTACAAGTGAACACTGAAGCTTTCTTT
>few|TRBD2|TRBV4-2|TRBJ2-1
CASSLGTTFDNEQFF
TGTGCCAGCAGCCTCGGGACTACCTTTGACAATGAGCAGTTCTTC
>NA|NA|TRBV5-6|TRBJ1-5
CASSSSIQPQHF
TGTGCCAGCAGCTCAAGCATCCAGCCCCAGCATTTT
>NA|TRBD1|TRBV2|TRBJ2-3
CASSGQPTDTQYF
TGTGCCAGCTCGGGACAGCCCACAGATACGCAGTATTTT
>few|NA|TRBV5-1|TRBJ2-7
CASSLGGMLYEQYF
TGCGCCAGCAGCCTAGGAGGAATGTTGTACGAGCAGTACTTC
>NA|NA|TRBV6-5|TRBJ1-1
CASSYQRSTEAFF
TGTGCCAGCAGTTACCAGAGGTCCACTGAAGCTTTCTTT
>few|TRBD1|TRBV4-3|TRBJ1-1
CASSRRTGGTEAFF
TGCGCCAGCAGCCGAAGGACAGGGGGCACTGAAGCTTTCTTT
>NA|TRBD2|TRBV10-3|TRBJ2-1
CAIRGTSGGNNEQFF
TGTGCCATCAGGGGGACTAGCGGGGGGAACAATGAGCAGTTCTTC
>NA|TRBD2|TRBV5-4|TRBJ2-5
CASSPGLAGVRRETQYF
TGTGCCAGCAGCCCCGGGTTAGCGGGAGTTCGTAGAGAGACCCAGTACTTC
>NA|NA|TRBV28|TRBJ1-1
CASMRTRGYTEAFF
TGTGCCAGCATGAGGACCCGCGGGTACACTGAAGCTTTCTTT
>once|TRBD1|TRBV23-1|TRBJ2-7
CASIRDRPYEQYF
TGCGCCAGCATCCGGGACAGGCCCTACGAGCAGTACTTC
>few|TRBD2|TRBV27|TRBJ2-3
CASTLAGDPDTQYF
TGTGCCAGCACGCTAGCGGGGGACCCAGATACGCAGTATTTT
>medium-sized|NA|TRBV6-5|TRBJ2-7
CASSADTDEQYF
TGTGCCAGCAGTGCAGACACGGACGAGCAGTACTTC
>NA|NA|TRBV4-3|TRBJ1-1
CASSHFFPDTEAFF
TGCGCCAGCAGCCATTTTTTTCCGGACACTGAAGCTTTCTTT
>NA|TRBD2|TRBV29-1|TRBJ2-1
CSVEDLERGFRGEQFF
TGCAGCGTTGAAGATCTCGAGCGGGGTTTCCGCGGTGAGCAGTTCTTC
>NA|TRBD2|TRBV16|TRBJ2-5
CASSRTLAVQETQYF
TGTGCCAGCAGCCGGACTCTAGCGGTCCAAGAGACCCAGTACTTC
>few|NA|TRBV20-1|TRBJ2-1
CSPLKGSKFF
TGCAGTCCTCTTAAAGGGAGTAAGTTCTTC
>NA|TRBD2|TRBV28|TRBJ2-7
CASKGLAGGYEQYF
TGTGCCAGCAAGGGACTAGCGGGAGGATACGAGCAGTACTTC
>NA|TRBD1|TRBV28|TRBJ1-1
CASSPSGTGGSRTEAFF
TGTGCCAGCAGTCCGTCGGGGACAGGTGGTTCTCGTACTGAAGCTTTCTTT
>few|NA|TRBV5-4|TRBJ1-2
CASSWRDRPRYTF
TGTGCCAGCAGCTGGCGAGACCGGCCGAGGTACACCTTC
>NA|TRBD1|TRBV5-1|TRBJ1-2
CASRRTGDESGYTF
TGCGCCAGCCGAAGGACAGGGGACGAATCTGGCTACACCTTC
>once|NA|TRBV2|TRBJ2-3
CASSRQGTPFTDTQYF
TGTGCCAGCAGTCGCCAGGGTACGCCTTTCACAGATACGCAGTATTTT
>NA|TRBD2|TRBV7-2|TRBJ2-7
CASRETSGGLTYEQYF
TGTGCCAGCAGAGAGACTAGCGGGGGCCTTACCTACGAGCAGTACTTC
>NA|TRBD2|TRBV7-2|TRBJ2-2
CASNPGGAGELFF
TGTGCCAGCAACCCCGGGGGGGCCGGGGAGCTGTTTTTT
>NA|TRBD2|TRBV5-1|TRBJ2-1
CASSPGLAGRDEQFF
TGCGCCAGCAGCCCCGGACTAGCGGGACGGGATGAGCAGTTCTTC
>NA|NA|TRBV20-1|TRBJ1-1
CSARARVEAFF
TGCAGTGCTAGAGCGCGTGTTGAAGCTTTCTTT
>once|NA|TRBV28|TRBJ2-1
CASSPPGLSNNEQFF
TGTGCCAGCAGCCCGCCGGGACTCTCTAACAATGAGCAGTTCTTC
>few|TRBD1|TRBV29-1|TRBJ2-3
CSVARGPDTQYF
TGCAGCGTGGCTAGGGGGCCAGATACGCAGTATTTT
>NA|TRBD2|TRBV7-2|TRBJ2-6
CASSLVGAGAGANVLTF
TGTGCCAGCAGCTTAGTTGGGGCGGGGGCTGGGGCCAACGTCCTGACTTTC
>NA|NA|TRBV29-1|TRBJ2-3
CSVTGTGLPDTQYF
TGCAGCGTCACCGGGACTGGGCTTCCAGATACGCAGTATTTT
>NA|NA|TRBV5-1|TRBJ2-5
CASSLSTGLAETQYF
TGCGCCAGCAGCTTGTCCACAGGGCTGGCGGAGACCCAGTACTTC
>few|NA|TRBV10-3|TRBJ1-5
CAIRGASNQPQHF
TGTGCCATCAGGGGGGCGAGCAATCAGCCCCAGCATTTT
>few|TRBD2|TRBV7-9|TRBJ2-7
CASNNRGGGYEQYF
TGTGCCAGCAACAACCGGGGGGGCGGTTACGAGCAGTACTTC
>NA|NA|TRBV20-1|TRBJ2-1
CSGGTHNEQFF
TGCAGTGGAGGAACCCACAATGAGCAGTTCTTC
>NA|TRBD1|TRBV5-1|TRBJ1-2
CASSPSTGPSDGYTF
TGCGCCAGCAGCCCCTCGACAGGGCCTTCGGACGGCTACACCTTC